This TCR beta chain was captured in a study of Ad26.COV2.S vaccination and SARS-CoV-2 variants. Study-level information: The authors gave Ad26.COV2.S intramuscularly, either once or twice 56 days apart.

Study results and caveats: Placebo recipients had lower spike-specific TCR breadth than vaccine recipients.

Sequenced by immunoSEQ multiplex PCR; TCRdb stores in-frame clones only, minus some. The repertoire holds some 250,000 clones, with 88% as singletons. This CDR3 is 13 amino acids long. The germline V gene encodes CDR1 LNHDA and CDR2 SQIVND (reference sequence). V lost 5 bases, J lost 10 bases, and 17 bases lay in between. The treatment is: 19 received Ad26.COV2.S at low or high dose, single or two shots; 5 received placebo; per-sample allocation not given. Collection of samples fell on day 63 after the first vaccine or placebo injection. About this clone: Its cognate antigen is unknown.

This chain connects TRBV19 to TRBJ1-1, with a possible D match to TRBD1 (5 bases). This receptor was identified in a person between 18 and 59 years old who received the Ad26.COV2.S COVID-19 vaccine or a placebo. The specimen was peripheral blood, collected in a trial of Ad26.COV2.S vaccine versus placebo. The CDR3 loop is CASSPTGTPRAFF. The CDR3 nucleotides are TGTGCCAGTAGTCCGACCGGGACTCCCCGAGCTTTCTTT.